These 14 T cell receptor beta chains came from one sample sequenced in a study of monozygotic twins with inflammatory bowel disease. TCRdb re-called the 5' RACE reads; every CDR3 protein appears as one record, without DNA. In all, the sample yields about 450,000 distinct CDR3 sequences. The sample taken for sequencing was blood. The receptors originated from a human donor with ulcerative colitis or Crohn's disease, or a healthy co-twin of an affected twin (not recorded which).

The V gene is TRBV29-1, the J gene TRBJ2-5; TCRdb gives TRBD1 as the D gene, but with no DNA this cannot be confirmed. Germline V gives CDR1 SQVTM, CDR2 ANQGSEA. The CDR3 is 13 amino acids. The CDR3 sequence is CSAAGQGLETQYF.

The CDR3 protein is CASSFRVGYTEAFF. The chain is built from TRBV12-3 or TRBV12-4 and TRBJ1-1; TCRdb names TRBD1, which stays unverified in the absence of DNA. The CDR3 sequence is 14 residues long.

The gene calls are TRBV4-2 and TRBJ1-4. The CDR3 has 15 residues. Germline V CDR1 and CDR2: LGHNA, YNFKEQ. The CDR3 loop reads CASSQDYRGTEKQFF.

The genes are TRBV19 and TRBJ1-2; checking the TCRdb D call of TRBD1 is not possible without DNA. From germline, CDR1 is LNHDA and CDR2 SQIVND (reference sequence). This CDR3 contains 16 residues. The CDR3 reads CASSRPLGPGGYGYTF. The entire variable domain, with the rest obtained from reference TRBV19 and TRBJ1-2, is as follows: DGGITQSPKYLFRKEGQNVTLSCEQNLNHDAMYWYRQDPGQGLRLIYYSQIVNDFQKGDIAEGYSVSREKKESFPLTVTSAQKNPTAFYLCASSRPLGPGGYGYTFGSGTRLTVV.

This chain joins TRBV10-3 and TRBJ2-1; TCRdb reports TRBD2, a call that lacks DNA to check it against. The CDR3 loop spans 14 amino acids. The germline V gene encodes CDR1 ENHRY and CDR2 SYGVKD. The CDR3 is CAISESGPPYEQFF.

The V and J genes are TRBV7-2 and TRBJ1-5; there is no DNA to check the TCRdb D call of TRBD1. This CDR3 is built from 17 residues. Germline assignment: CDR1 SGHTA and CDR2 FQGNSA. The CDR3: CASSLATGQYSNQPQHF.

V gene TRBV12-3 or TRBV12-4 combines with J gene TRBJ2-1; as DNA is missing, the TRBD2 call by TCRdb cannot be tested. This CDR3 comprises 15 residues. The CDR3 sequence: CASSRGGPNYNEQFF.

The rearrangement links TRBV28 to TRBJ2-1. Germline CDR1 and CDR2: MDHEN and SYDVKM. The CDR3 length is 14 residues. The CDR3 sequence is CASSPDPTLNEQFF.

The chain has TRBV7-9 and TRBJ2-7; TCRdb proposes TRBD2, but this gene call is untestable without DNA. Germline loops: CDR1 SEHNR, CDR2 FQNEAQ (reference sequence). The CDR3 totals 13 residues. Here the CDR3 reads CASSEGYLYEQYF.

CDR3 loop: CASRPPGLAGASETQYF. The genes are TRBV7-2 and TRBJ2-5; the D call from TCRdb, TRBD2, cannot be confirmed without DNA. Germline V gene sequence: CDR1 SGHTA, CDR2 FQGNSA. The CDR3 covers 17 residues. The complete variable domain, with remaining parts taken from reference TRBV7-2 and TRBJ2-5, reads GAGVSQSPSNKVTEKGKDVELRCDPISGHTALYWYRQSLGQGLEFLIYFQGNSAPDKSGLPSDRFSAERTGGSVSTLTIQRTQQEDSAVYLCASRPPGLAGASETQYFGPGTRLLVL.

V gene TRBV6-5 combines with J gene TRBJ2-1. Germline lookup yields CDR1 MNHEY and CDR2 SVGAGI. CDR3 length: 13 amino acids. CDR3 protein: CASRFLVLNEQFF.

The CDR3 spells CASSSGVQPQHF. This chain joins TRBV12-3 or TRBV12-4 and TRBJ1-5. The CDR3 is 12 amino acids.

The chain employs TRBV7-9 and TRBJ2-1; there is no DNA to check the TCRdb D call of TRBD1. The CDR3 is 16 residues long. Germline V gives CDR1 SEHNR, CDR2 FQNEAQ (reference sequence). CDR3 in amino acids: CASSLARRGPYNEQFF.

This chain connects TRBV18 to TRBJ2-1; the TRBD2 assignment by TCRdb is unverifiable without DNA. Per the germline V gene, CDR1 is KGHSH and CDR2 is LQKENI. There are 15 residues in the CDR3. The CDR3 loop is CASSTLAGVYNEQFF.